A selection of T cell receptor beta chains follows, all from one sample in a study of monozygotic twins with inflammatory bowel disease. TCRdb derives one entry per CDR3 protein from the 5' RACE reads, leaving out DNA. The clone table shows about 380,000 distinct CDR3 sequences, with the ten largest holding 2.6%. Sequences were obtained from blood. The receptors were gathered from a human donor with ulcerative colitis or Crohn's disease, or a healthy co-twin of an affected twin (not recorded which). Both conserved end residues are part of each CDR3. The order of the fields is J gene, V gene, CDR3 protein.

TRBJ1-2,TRBV4-1,CASGQVSGAGYTF
TRBJ2-3,TRBV9,CASSVVADTQYF
TRBJ2-1,TRBV21-1,CASSSPDRGRAYNEQFF
TRBJ2-2,TRBV12-3/TRBV12-4,CASSPPRGTNTGELFF
TRBJ2-5,TRBV5-6,CASSTAQTGQETQYF
TRBJ1-2,TRBV6-1,CASRWGQTNYGYTF
TRBJ1-2,TRBV11-1,CASSPGTVYTF
TRBJ1-2,TRBV5-6,CASSLVKGTETHYYGYTF
TRBJ2-7,TRBV5-8,CASSFGAGLNPSNEQYF
TRBJ2-2,TRBV5-1,CASSLAGAGNTGELFF
TRBJ1-5,TRBV2,CASERGRSNQPQHF
TRBJ2-7,TRBV9,CASSVDSEGFYEQYF
TRBJ1-1,TRBV20-1,CSARDGGGARTEAFF
TRBJ2-5,TRBV20-1,CSAVRGHTQETQYF
TRBJ2-7,TRBV4-3,CASSQWTGSYEQYF
TRBJ2-3,TRBV12-2,CASRFTGAPTCTDTQYF
TRBJ2-3,TRBV5-1,CASSLRLADTQYF
TRBJ2-1,TRBV4-3,CASSQPAGAFRNEQFF
TRBJ1-1,TRBV5-1,CASSLGPTGDTEAFF
TRBJ2-1,TRBV5-1,CASSFGTSSYNEQFF
TRBJ1-2,TRBV29-1,CSVQGQGAESNYGYTF
TRBJ2-2,TRBV7-2,CASSRQRGGNTGELFF
TRBJ2-2,TRBV4-2,CASSQDWGPAGELFF
TRBJ1-3,TRBV5-1,CASSLEEFRPGVF
TRBJ1-5,TRBV6-5,CASSYPGTGLSSNQPQHF
TRBJ2-3,TRBV29-1,CSVTQRSTDTQYF
TRBJ1-1,TRBV20-1,CSAGTGLNTEAFF
TRBJ2-7,TRBV4-2,CASSHQIAAGTYEQYF
TRBJ2-2,TRBV5-1,CASKQDNGPGELFF